This TCR beta chain derives from a study of blood T cell repertoires in COVID-19. In the authors' methods: Reference gene primer amplification gave nucleated cell count estimates. Profiled with immunoSEQ multiplex PCR; TCRdb holds only in-frame clones, not every one. V, J and clone size are taken as reported in that table, and D and trimming were inferred from the DNA itself. The sample has fewer than 400,000 clones, more than 85% seen once. Cohorts were based on clinical histories the participants reported. This clone was recorded only once. Germline CDR1 reads SNHLY; CDR2 reads FYNNEI. This CDR3 comprises 15 residues. Trimming shortened V by 7 bases and J by 0 bases, and 13 bases separated the two germline ends.

The specimen was PBMCs or T cells enriched from blood (not recorded which). The TCR comes from a woman in her twenties or thirties who had been exposed to COVID-19. The chain carries TRBV2 and TRBJ1-5, with D tentatively TRBD1 (6 bases). The CDR3 DNA reads TGTGCCAGCACCTCACAGGGCCATAGCAATCAGCCCCAGCATTTT. Amino acid sequence: CASTSQGHSNQPQHF.